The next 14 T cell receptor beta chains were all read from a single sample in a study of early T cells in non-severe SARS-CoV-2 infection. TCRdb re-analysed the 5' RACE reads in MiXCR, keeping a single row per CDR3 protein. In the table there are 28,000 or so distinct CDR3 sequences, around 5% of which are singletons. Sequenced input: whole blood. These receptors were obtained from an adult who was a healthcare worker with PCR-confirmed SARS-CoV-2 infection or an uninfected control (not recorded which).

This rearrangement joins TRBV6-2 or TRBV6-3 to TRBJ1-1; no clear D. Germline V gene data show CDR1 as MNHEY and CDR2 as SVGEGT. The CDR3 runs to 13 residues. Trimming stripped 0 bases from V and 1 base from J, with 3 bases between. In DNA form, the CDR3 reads TGTGCCAGCAGTTACTCGACGAACACTGAAGCTTTCTTT. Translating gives CASSYSTNTEAFF.

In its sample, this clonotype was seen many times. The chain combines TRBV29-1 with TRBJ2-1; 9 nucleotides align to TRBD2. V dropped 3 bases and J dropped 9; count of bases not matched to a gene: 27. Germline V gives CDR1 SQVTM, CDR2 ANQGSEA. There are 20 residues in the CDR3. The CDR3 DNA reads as TGCAGCGTTGATATGAGGGGCCCCCTTGGGGATAGCGGGAGACGAGGTGAGCAGTTCTTC. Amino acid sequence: CSVDMRGPLGDSGRRGEQFF.

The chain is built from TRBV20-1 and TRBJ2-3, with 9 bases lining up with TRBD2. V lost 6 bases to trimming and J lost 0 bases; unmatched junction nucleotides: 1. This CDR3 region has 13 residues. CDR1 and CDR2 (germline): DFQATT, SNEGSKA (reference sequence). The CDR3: CSAGLASTDTQYF. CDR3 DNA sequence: TGCAGTGCAGGACTAGCGAGCACAGATACGCAGTATTTT.

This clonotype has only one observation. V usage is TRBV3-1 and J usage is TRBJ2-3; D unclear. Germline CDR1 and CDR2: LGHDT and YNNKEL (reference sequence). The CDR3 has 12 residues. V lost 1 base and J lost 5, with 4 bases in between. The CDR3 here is CASSQVRDTQYF. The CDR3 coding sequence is TGTGCCAGCAGCCAAGTTAGAGATACGCAGTATTTT.

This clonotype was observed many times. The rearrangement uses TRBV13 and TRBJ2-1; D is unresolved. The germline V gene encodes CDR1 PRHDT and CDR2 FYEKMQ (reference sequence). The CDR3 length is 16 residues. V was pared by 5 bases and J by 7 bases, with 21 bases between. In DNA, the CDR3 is TGTGCCAGCAGCCACGGACGGACCCGAGGAGTAAATGAGCAGTTCTTC. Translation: CASSHGRTRGVNEQFF.

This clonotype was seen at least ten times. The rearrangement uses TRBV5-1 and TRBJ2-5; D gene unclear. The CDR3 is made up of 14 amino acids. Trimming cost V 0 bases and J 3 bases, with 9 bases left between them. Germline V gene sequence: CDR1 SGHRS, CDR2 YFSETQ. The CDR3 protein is CASSLDGIKETQYF. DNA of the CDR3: TGCGCCAGCAGCTTGGACGGAATTAAAGAGACCCAGTACTTC.

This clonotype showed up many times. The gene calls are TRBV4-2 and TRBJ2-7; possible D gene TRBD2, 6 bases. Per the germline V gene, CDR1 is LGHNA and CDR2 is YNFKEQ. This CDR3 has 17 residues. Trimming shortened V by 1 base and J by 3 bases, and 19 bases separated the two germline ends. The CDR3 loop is CASSQGGAGSSLYEQYF. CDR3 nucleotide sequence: TGTGCCAGCAGCCAAGGCGGGGCGGGATCTTCCCTCTACGAGCAGTACTTC.

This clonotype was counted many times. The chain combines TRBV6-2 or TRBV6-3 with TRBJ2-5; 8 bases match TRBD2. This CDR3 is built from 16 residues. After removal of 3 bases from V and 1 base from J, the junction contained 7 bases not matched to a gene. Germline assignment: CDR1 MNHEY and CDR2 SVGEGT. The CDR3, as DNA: TGTGCCAGCAGTTATTCGCCTAGCGGGTTCCAAGAGACCCAGTACTTC. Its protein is CASSYSPSGFQETQYF.

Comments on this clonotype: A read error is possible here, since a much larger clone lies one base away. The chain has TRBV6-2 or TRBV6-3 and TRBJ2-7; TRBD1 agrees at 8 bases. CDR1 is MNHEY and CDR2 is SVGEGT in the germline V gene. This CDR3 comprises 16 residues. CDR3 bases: TGTGCCAACAGTTGGCAGGGGGGACAGGAAAACTACGAGCAGTACTTC. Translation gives CANSWQGGQENYEQYF.

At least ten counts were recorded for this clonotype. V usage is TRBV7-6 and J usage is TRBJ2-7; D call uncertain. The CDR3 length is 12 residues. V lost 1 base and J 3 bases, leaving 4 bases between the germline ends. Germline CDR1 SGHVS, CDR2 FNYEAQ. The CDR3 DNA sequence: TGTGCCAGCAGCTTAGTCGGCTACGAGCAGTACTTC. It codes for CASSLVGYEQYF.

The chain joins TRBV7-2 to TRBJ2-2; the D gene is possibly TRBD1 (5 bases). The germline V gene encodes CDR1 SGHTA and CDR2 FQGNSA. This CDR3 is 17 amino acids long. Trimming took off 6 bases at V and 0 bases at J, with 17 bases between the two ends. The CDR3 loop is CASSYRQPITNTGELFF. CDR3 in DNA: TGTGCCAGCAGTTATCGACAGCCGATCACGAACACCGGGGAGCTGTTTTTT. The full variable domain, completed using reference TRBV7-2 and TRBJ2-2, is GAGVSQSPSNKVTEKGKDVELRCDPISGHTALYWYRQSLGQGLEFLIYFQGNSAPDKSGLPSDRFSAERTGGSVSTLTIQRTQQEDSAVYLCASSYRQPITNTGELFFGEGSRLTVL.

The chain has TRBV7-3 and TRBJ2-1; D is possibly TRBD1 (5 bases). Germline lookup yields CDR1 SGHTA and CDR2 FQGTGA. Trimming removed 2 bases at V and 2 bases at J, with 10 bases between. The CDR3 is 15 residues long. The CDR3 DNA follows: TGTGCCAGCAGCTTAGAGCAGGGCCCCTACAATGAGCAGTTCTTC. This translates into CASSLEQGPYNEQFF.

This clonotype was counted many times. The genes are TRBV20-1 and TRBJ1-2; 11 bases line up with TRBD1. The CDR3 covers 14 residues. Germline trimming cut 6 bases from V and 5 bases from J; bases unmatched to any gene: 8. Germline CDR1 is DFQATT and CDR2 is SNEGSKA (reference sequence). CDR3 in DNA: TGCAGTGCCCGTAGGACAGGGGGCGCATATGGCTACACCTTC. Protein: CSARRTGGAYGYTF.

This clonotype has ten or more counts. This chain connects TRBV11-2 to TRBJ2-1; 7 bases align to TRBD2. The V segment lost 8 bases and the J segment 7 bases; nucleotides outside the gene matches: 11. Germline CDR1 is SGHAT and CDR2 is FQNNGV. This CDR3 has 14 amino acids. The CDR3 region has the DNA TGTGCCAGCGCTGCCGACGTTAGCGGGAATGAGCAGTTCTTC. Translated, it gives CASAADVSGNEQFF.